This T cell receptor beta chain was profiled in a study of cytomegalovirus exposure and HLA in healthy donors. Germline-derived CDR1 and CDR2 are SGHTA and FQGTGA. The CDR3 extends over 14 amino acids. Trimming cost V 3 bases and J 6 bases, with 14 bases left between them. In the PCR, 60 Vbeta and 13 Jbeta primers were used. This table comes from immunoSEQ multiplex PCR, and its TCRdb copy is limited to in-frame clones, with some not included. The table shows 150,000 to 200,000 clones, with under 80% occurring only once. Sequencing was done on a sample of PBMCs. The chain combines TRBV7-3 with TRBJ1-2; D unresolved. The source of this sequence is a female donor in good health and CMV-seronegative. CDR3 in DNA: TGTGCCAGCAGCTTTTCGGGTCTGAGGGATGGCTACACCTTC. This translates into CASSFSGLRDGYTF.